These 10 T cell receptor beta chains originate from one sample sequenced in a study of regulatory T cells in long-lasting Graves disease. Building the TCR beta libraries relied on iRepertoire HTBI primers, and CDR3 regions underwent Arm-PCR. Via MiXCR, TCRdb re-called the multiplex PCR reads, giving one row per CDR3 protein. The profile shows about 430,000 distinct CDR3 sequences, about 15% of them singletons. Time point defined: newly diagnosed GD, antithyroid drugs for less than 3 months. PBMC RNA served as the TCR library source. These data were also filed under a second study, of T cells in Graves' hyperthyroidism and ophthalmopathy.

Sample: peripheral blood mononuclear cells (PBMCs), taken at new diagnosis, from a patient treated with antithyroid drugs. The receptors were gathered from a woman in her 40s with Graves disease.

The CDR3: CSALIYEQYF. The CDR3 DNA follows: TGCAGCGCCCTGATCTACGAGCAGTACTTC. The rearrangement joins TRBV29-1 to TRBJ2-7; D call uncertain. This CDR3 contains 10 residues. In germline, CDR1 is SQVTM, CDR2 ANQGSEA. The germline V and J ends were trimmed by 7 bases and 3 bases, with 7 bases remaining between them.

The chain carries TRBV6-1 and TRBJ2-1; D gene ambiguous. Germline V gives CDR1 MNHNS, CDR2 SASEGT. The CDR3 loop spans 12 amino acids. Between the trimmed V and J ends, which lost 6 bases and 10 bases, there was a span of 13 bases. CDR3 protein: CASSPGSSEQFF. The CDR3 DNA sequence: TGTGCCAGCAGCCCGGGTAGCTCCGAGCAGTTCTTC.

This clonotype came up many times. The genes are TRBV30 and TRBJ1-1; TRBD1 matches 9 bases. Losses at the gene ends were 3 bases for V and 3 bases for J; bases not matched to a gene: 5. The CDR3 runs to 14 residues. Germline CDR1 reads GTSNPN; CDR2 reads SVGIG (reference sequence). CDR3 nucleotide sequence: TGTGCCTGGAGGGGACAGGGTTTCGACACTGAAGCTTTCTTT. Protein product: CAWRGQGFDTEAFF.

This clonotype was counted between two and nine times. The chain uses TRBV27 and TRBJ2-6; D may be TRBD2 (5 bases). Germline assignment: CDR1 MNHEY and CDR2 SMNVEV (reference sequence). This CDR3 comprises 15 residues. Trimming pared 4 bases from V and 1 base from J, leaving 8 bases between. DNA of the CDR3: TGTGCCAGCAGTTGGACTCTTTCTGGGGCCAACGTCCTGACTTTC. Protein sequence: CASSWTLSGANVLTF.

This clonotype came up many times. The chain joins TRBV7-9 to TRBJ2-2, with D unresolved. The CDR3 covers 14 residues. Germline V gene data show CDR1 as SEHNR and CDR2 as FQNEAQ (reference sequence). V was shortened by 1 base and J by 2 bases, with 5 bases between the two germline ends. The CDR3 sequence is CASSLGSNTGELFF. CDR3 sequence (DNA): TGTGCCAGCAGCTTAGGGTCCAACACCGGGGAGCTGTTTTTT.

This clonotype was detected ten times or more. The CDR3 DNA is TGTGCCAGCAGGGGACTAAGGGAGGGGGCGGGAGAGGGCGAGACCCAGTACTTC. This gives the protein CASRGLREGAGEGETQYF. This chain joins TRBV27 and TRBJ2-5; perhaps D is TRBD1 or TRBD2 (7 bases each). Germline CDR1 is MNHEY and CDR2 is SMNVEV (reference sequence). The CDR3 runs to 18 residues. Trimming took off 6 bases at V and 5 bases at J, with 28 bases between the two ends.

There are a few counts of this clonotype. The CDR3 coding sequence is TGTGCCAGCAGCTTAGAAGCGGACAGGAGATACGAGCAGTACTTC. It specifies CASSLEADRRYEQYF. The chain links TRBV7-9 to TRBJ2-7; 7 bases are a match to TRBD1. The V gene's germline CDR1 is SEHNR and CDR2 FQNEAQ (reference sequence). The length of the CDR3 is 15 residues. Germline trimming cut 1 base from V and 4 bases from J; bases unmatched to any gene: 7.

V gene TRBV4-1 combines with J gene TRBJ2-7; 9 nucleotides agree with TRBD1. The CDR3 contains 14 residues. Germline CDR1 and CDR2: MGHRA and YSYEKL. V lost 7 bases to trimming and J lost 7 bases; unmatched junction nucleotides: 11. The CDR3 loop is CASNHPGQGPEQYF. The CDR3, as DNA: TGCGCCAGCAACCACCCGGGACAGGGACCAGAGCAGTACTTC.

In this sample, this clonotype turned up many times. The chain uses TRBV28 and TRBJ2-7; the D gene could be TRBD1 or TRBD2 (7 bases each). V shed 5 bases and J shed 7 bases, with 18 bases lying between them. The germline V gene encodes CDR1 MDHEN and CDR2 SYDVKM. CDR3 size: 14 residues. The CDR3 nucleotides read TGTGCCAGCAGTCCACACAACAGGGGAGGGGAGCAGTACTTC. Translating gives CASSPHNRGGEQYF.

This clonotype has ten or more counts. The chain links TRBV27 to TRBJ1-2, with D possibly matching TRBD1 (5 bases). Germline loops: CDR1 MNHEY, CDR2 SMNVEV (reference sequence). The CDR3 loop spans 14 amino acids. V lost 3 bases to trimming and J lost 5 bases, with 13 bases between them. In nucleotides, the CDR3 is TGTGCCAGCAGTTTGGGTCAGGGTTGGTATGGCTACACCTTC. Translated: CASSLGQGWYGYTF.